This T cell receptor (beta chain) originates from a study of cytomegalovirus exposure and HLA in healthy donors. In germline, CDR1 is SGHNT, CDR2 YYREEE (reference sequence). Trimming took 2 bases from V and 2 from J, leaving 7 bases between them. CDR3 length: 13 amino acids. TCRdb's table, derived via immunoSEQ multiplex PCR, lists solely in-frame clones and lacks some. This table holds 120,000 or so clones, roughly 95% found once. The TCR comes from a man between 18 and 35 years old in good health and CMV-seronegative. The material sequenced was PBMCs. The gene calls are TRBV5-4 and TRBJ1-2; no clear D. The CDR3 DNA reads TGTGCCAGCAGCTTCTCACAGAACTATGGCTACACCTTC. This gives the protein CASSFSQNYGYTF. Looking up the rest from reference TRBV5-4 and TRBJ1-2 gives the full variable domain: ETGVTQSPTHLIKTRGQQVTLRCSSQSGHNTVSWYQQALGQGPQFIFQYYREEENGRGNFPPRFSGLQFPNYSSELNVNALELDDSALYLCASSFSQNYGYTFGSGTRLTVV.